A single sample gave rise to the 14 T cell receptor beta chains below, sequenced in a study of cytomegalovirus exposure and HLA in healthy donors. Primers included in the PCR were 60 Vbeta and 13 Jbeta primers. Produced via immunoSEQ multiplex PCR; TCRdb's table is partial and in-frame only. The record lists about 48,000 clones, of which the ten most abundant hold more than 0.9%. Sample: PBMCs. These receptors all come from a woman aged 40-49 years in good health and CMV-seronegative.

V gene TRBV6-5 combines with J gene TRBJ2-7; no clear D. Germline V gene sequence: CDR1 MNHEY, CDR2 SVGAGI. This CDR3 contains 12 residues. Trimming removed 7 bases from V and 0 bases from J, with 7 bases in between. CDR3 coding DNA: TGTGCCAGCATCTCCAGCTCCTACGAGCAGTACTTC. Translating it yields CASISSSYEQYF.

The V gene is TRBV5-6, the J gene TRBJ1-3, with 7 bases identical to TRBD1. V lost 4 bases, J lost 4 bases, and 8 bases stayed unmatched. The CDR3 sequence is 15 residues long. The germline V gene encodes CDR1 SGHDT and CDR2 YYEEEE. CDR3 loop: CASSPWTGAGNTIYF. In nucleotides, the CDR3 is TGTGCCAGCAGCCCGTGGACAGGAGCGGGAAACACCATATATTTT.

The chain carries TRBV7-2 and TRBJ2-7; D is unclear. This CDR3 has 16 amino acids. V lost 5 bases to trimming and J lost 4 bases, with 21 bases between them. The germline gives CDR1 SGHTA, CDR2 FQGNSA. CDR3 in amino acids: CASSPLAARYSYEQYF. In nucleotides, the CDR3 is TGTGCCAGCAGCCCACTCGCCGCGAGGTATTCGTACGAGCAGTACTTC.

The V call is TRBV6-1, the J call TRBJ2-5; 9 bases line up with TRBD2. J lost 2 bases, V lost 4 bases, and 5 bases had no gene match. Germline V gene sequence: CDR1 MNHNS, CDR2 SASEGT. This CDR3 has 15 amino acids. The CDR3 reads CASSVQTSGQETQYF. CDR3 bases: TGTGCCAGCAGTGTACAGACTAGCGGACAAGAGACCCAGTACTTC.

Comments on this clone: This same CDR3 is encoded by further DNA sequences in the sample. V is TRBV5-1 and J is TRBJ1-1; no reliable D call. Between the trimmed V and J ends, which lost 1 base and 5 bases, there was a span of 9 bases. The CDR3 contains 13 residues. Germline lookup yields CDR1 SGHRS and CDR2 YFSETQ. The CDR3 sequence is CASSLTGGTEAFF. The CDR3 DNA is TGCGCCAGCAGCTTGACCGGAGGGACTGAAGCTTTCTTT.

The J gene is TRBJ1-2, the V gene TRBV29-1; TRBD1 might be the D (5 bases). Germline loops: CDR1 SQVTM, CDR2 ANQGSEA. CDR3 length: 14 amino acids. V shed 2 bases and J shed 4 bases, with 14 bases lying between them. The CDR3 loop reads CSVEQGGGIYGYTF. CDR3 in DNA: TGCAGCGTTGAACAGGGTGGTGGCATCTATGGCTACACCTTC.

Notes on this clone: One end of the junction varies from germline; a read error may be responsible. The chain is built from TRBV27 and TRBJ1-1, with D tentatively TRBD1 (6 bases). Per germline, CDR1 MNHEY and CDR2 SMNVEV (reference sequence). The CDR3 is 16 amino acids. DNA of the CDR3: TGTGCCAGCAGGCTAACAGGGAACCCTTTGAACACTGAAGATTTCTTT. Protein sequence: CASRLTGNPLNTEDFF.

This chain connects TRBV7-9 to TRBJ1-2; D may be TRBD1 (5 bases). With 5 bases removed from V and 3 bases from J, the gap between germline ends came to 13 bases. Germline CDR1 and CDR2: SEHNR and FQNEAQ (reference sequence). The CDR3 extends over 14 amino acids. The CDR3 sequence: CASSPNDRDYGYTF. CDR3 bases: TGTGCCAGCAGCCCTAATGACAGAGACTATGGCTACACCTTC.

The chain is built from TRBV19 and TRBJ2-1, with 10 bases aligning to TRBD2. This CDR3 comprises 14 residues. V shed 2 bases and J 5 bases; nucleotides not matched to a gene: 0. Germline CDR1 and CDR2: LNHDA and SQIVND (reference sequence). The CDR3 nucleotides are TGTGCCAGTAGTATAACTAGCGGGGACAATGAGCAGTTCTTC. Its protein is CASSITSGDNEQFF.

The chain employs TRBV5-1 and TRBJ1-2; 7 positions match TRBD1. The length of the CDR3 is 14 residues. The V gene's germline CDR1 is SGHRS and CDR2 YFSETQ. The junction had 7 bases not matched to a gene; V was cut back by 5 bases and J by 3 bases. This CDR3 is CASRDRQGHYGYTF. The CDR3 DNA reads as TGCGCCAGCAGGGACCGACAGGGCCACTATGGCTACACCTTC.

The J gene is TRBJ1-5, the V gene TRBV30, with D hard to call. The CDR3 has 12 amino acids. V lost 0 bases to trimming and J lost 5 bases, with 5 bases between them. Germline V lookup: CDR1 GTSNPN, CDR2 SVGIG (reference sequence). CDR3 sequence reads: CAWSVSDQPQHF. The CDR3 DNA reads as TGTGCCTGGAGTGTATCCGATCAGCCCCAGCATTTT.

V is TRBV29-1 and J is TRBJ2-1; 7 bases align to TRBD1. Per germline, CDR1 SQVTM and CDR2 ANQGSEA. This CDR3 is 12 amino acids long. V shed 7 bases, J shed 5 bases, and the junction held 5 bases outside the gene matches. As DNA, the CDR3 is TGCAGCGCTCGGGACAGCGACAATGAGCAGTTCTTC. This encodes CSARDSDNEQFF.

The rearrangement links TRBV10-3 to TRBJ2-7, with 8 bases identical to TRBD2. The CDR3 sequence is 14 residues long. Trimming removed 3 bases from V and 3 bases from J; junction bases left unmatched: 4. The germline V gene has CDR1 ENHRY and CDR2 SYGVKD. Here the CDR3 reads CAISETLAVYEQYF. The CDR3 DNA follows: TGTGCCATCAGTGAAACACTAGCGGTCTACGAGCAGTACTTC.

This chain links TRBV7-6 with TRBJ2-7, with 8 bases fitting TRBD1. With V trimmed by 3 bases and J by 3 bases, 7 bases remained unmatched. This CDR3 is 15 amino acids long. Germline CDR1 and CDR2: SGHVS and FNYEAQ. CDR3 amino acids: CASSFGQGLGYEQYF. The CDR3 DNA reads TGTGCCAGCAGCTTCGGACAGGGTTTGGGCTACGAGCAGTACTTC.